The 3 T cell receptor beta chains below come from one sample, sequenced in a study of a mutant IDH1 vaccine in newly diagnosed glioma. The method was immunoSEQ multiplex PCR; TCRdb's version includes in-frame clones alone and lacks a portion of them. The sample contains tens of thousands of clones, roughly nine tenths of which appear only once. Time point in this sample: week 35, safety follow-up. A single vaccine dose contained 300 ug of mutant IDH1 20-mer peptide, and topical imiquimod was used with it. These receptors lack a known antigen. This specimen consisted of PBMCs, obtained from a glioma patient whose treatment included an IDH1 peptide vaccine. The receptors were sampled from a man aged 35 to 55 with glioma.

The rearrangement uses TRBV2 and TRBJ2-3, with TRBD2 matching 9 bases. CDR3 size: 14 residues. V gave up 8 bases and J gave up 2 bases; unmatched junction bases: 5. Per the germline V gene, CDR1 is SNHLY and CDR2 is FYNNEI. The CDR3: CASQPSGNTDTQYF. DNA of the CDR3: TGTGCCAGCCAACCTAGCGGGAACACAGATACGCAGTATTTT.

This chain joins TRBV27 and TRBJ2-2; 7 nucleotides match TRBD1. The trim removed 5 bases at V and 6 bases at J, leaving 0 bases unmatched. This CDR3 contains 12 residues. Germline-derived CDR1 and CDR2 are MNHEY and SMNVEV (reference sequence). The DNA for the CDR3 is TGTGCCAGCAGTGACAGGGCCGGGGAGCTGTTTTTT. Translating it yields CASSDRAGELFF.

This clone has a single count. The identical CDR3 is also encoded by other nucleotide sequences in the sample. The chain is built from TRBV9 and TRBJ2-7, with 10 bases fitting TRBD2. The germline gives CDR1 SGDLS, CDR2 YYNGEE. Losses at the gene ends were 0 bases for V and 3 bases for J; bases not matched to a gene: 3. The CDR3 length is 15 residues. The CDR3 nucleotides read TGTGCCAGCAGCGTAGGGGCTAGCGGGGGCTACGAGCAGTACTTC. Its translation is CASSVGASGGYEQYF.